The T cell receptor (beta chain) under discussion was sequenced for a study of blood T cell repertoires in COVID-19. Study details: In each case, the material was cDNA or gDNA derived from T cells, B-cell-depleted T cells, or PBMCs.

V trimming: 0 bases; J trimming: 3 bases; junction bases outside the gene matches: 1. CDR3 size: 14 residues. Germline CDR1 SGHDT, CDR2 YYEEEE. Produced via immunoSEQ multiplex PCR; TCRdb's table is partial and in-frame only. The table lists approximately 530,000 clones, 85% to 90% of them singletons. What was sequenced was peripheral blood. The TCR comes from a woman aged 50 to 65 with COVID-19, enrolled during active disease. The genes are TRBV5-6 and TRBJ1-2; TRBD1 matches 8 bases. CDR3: CASSLAGQDYGYTF. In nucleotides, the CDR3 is TGTGCCAGCAGCTTGGCGGGACAGGACTATGGCTACACCTTC.